This T cell receptor beta chain was documented in a study of shared T cell receptors in the human thymus. Method: immunoSEQ multiplex PCR; TCRdb's copy keeps in-frame clones and lacks some. The table lists hundreds of thousands of clones, 75% to 80% of them singletons. This same sample was also taken into another study, of human thymus T cells. That work states: Thymus tissue for the work was resected from patients undergoing corrective heart surgery. Apparent skewing of V and J gene usage characterized both thymic and blood repertoires. Highly overlapping thymic repertoires in unrelated individuals were reported by related research.

This sequence was found in a boy younger than two with a congenital heart defect. Sequenced material: thymocytes.

In DNA, the CDR3 is TGTGCCAGCTCGAGGCGGGGTAGCTCCTACGAGCAGTACTTC. Translating it yields CASSRRGSSYEQYF. This chain joins TRBV18 and TRBJ2-7, with a weak D call TRBD2 (6 bases). Per the germline V gene, CDR1 is KGHSH and CDR2 is LQKENI. This CDR3 comprises 14 residues. Trimming took 6 bases from V and 0 from J, leaving 12 bases between them.